This T cell receptor (beta chain) was sequenced during a study of shared clonotypes between healthy human individuals. Sequencing was performed with immunoSEQ multiplex PCR; in TCRdb, only in-frame clones are kept and a portion is missing. The table lists 2 million to 2.5 million clones, around 95% of them singletons. Points on this clone: The sample contains more than one DNA sequence encoding this CDR3.

The CDR3 spans 15 residues. V shed 6 bases and J 0 bases; nucleotides not matched to a gene: 5. Per germline, CDR1 KGHSH and CDR2 LQKENI. The receptor comes from a man between 18 and 29 years old in good health. V gene TRBV18 combines with J gene TRBJ2-5; 9 bases are shared with TRBD1. The sample consisted of naive CD4+ T cells sorted from blood. As for subset: CD45RA+ positively selected. CDR3 nucleotides: TGTGCCAGCTCTCCCGGGACAGGGAACCAAGAGACCCAGTACTTC. It specifies CASSPGTGNQETQYF. The full variable domain, in which reference TRBV18 and TRBJ2-5 provide the parts outside the CDR3, is NAGVMQNPRHLVRRRGQEARLRCSPMKGHSHVYWYRQLPEEGLKFMVYLQKENIIDESGMPKERFSAEFPKEGPSILRIQQVVRGDSAAYFCASSPGTGNQETQYFGPGTRLLVL.